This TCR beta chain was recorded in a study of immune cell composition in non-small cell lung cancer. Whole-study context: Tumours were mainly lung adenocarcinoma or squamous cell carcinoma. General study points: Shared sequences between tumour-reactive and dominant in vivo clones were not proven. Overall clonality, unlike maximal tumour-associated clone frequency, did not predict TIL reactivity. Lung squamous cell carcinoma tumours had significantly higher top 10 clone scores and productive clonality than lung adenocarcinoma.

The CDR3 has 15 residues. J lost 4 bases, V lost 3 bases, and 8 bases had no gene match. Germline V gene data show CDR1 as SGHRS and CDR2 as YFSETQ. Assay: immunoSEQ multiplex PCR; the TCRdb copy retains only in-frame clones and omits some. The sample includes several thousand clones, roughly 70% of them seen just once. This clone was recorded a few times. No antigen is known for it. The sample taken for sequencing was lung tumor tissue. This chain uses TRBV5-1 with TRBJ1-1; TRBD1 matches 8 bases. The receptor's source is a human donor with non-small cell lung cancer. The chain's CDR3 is CASSWGQVGGTEAFF. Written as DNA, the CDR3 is TGCGCCAGCAGCTGGGGACAGGTCGGCGGCACTGAAGCTTTCTTT.